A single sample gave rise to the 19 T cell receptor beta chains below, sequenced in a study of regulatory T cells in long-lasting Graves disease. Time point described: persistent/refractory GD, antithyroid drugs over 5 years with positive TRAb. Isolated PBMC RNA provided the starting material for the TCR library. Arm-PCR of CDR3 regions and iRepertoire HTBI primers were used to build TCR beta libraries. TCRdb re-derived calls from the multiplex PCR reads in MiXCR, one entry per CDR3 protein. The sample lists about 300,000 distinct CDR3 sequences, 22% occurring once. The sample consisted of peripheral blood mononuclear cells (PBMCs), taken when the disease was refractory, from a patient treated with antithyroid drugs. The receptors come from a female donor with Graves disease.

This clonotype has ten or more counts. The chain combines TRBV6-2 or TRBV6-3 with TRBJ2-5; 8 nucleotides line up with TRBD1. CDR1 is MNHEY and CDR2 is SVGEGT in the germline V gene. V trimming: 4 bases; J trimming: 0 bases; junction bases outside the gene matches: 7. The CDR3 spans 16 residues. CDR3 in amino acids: CASSLIQGENQETQYF. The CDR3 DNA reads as TGTGCCAGCAGTTTAATACAGGGGGAAAACCAAGAGACCCAGTACTTC.

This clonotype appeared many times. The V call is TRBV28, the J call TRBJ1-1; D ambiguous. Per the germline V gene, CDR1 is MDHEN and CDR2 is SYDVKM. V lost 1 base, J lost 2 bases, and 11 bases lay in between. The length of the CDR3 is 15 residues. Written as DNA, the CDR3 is TGTGCCAGCAGTTTATTTGGCAGAGAAAACACTGAAGCTTTCTTT. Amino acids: CASSLFGRENTEAFF.

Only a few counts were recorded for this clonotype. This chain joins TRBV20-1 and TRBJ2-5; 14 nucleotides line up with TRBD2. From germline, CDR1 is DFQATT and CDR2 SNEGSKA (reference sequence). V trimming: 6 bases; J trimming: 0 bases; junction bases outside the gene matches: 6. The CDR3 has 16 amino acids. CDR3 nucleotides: TGCAGTGCAACCCGACTAGCGGGAGGGTACCAAGAGACCCAGTACTTC. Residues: CSATRLAGGYQETQYF.

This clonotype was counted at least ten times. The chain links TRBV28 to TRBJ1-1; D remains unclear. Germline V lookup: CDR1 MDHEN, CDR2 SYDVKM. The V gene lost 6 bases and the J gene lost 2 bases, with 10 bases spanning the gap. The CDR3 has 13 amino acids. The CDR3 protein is CASRPWVNTEAFF. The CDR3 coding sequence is TGTGCCAGCAGGCCATGGGTTAACACTGAAGCTTTCTTT.

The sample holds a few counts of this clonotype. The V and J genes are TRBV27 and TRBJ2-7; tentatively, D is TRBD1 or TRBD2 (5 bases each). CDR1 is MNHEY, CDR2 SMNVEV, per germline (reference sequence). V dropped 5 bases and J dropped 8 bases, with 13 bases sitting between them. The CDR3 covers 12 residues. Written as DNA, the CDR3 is TGTGCCAGCAGTCTACGGGGCGAGAAGCAGTACTTC. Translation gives CASSLRGEKQYF.

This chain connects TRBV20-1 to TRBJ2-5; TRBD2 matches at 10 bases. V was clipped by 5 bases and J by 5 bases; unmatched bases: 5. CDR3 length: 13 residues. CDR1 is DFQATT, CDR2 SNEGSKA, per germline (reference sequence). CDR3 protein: CSAGLAVWETQYF. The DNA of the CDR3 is TGCAGTGCTGGACTAGCGGTATGGGAGACCCAGTACTTC.

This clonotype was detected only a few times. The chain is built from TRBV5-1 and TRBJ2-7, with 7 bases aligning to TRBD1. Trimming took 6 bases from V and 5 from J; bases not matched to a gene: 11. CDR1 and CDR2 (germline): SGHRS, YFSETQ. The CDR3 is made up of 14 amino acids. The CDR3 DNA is TGCGCCAGCATGATGGGGACAGCCCCTGACGAGCAGTACTTC. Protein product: CASMMGTAPDEQYF.

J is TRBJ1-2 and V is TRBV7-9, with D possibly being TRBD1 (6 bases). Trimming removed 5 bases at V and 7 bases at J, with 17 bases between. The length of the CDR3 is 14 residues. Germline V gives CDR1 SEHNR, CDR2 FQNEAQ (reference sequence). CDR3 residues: CASSPRGNLGGYTF. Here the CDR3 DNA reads TGTGCCAGCAGCCCTAGGGGGAATTTGGGTGGCTACACCTTC.

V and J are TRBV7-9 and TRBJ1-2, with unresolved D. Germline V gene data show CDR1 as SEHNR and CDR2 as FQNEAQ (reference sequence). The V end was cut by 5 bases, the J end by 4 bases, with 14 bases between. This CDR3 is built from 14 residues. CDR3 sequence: CASSPDGRLYGYTF. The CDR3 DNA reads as TGTGCCAGCAGCCCAGACGGACGGCTCTATGGCTACACCTTC.

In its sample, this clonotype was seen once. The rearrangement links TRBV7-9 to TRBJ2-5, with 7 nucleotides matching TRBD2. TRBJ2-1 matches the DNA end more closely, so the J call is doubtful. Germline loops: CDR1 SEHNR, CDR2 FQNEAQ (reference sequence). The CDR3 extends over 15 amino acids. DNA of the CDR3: TGTGCCAGCAGCTTAATGGGCGGGGAGGGGAATGAGCAGTTCTTC. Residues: CASSLMGGEGNEQFF.

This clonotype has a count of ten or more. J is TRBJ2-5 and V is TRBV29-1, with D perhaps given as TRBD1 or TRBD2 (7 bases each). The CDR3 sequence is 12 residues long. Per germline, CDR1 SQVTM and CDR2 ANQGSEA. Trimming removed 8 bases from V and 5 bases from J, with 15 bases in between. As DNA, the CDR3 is TGCAGCTTACGCAGGGGGGGGGAGACCCAGTACTTC. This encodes CSLRRGGETQYF.

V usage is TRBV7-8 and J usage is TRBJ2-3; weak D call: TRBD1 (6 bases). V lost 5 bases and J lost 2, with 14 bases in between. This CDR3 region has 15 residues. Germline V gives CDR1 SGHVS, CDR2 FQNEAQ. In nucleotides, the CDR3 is TGTGCCAGCAGCCCATTAGGGGGAAACACAGATACGCAGTATTTT. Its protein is CASSPLGGNTDTQYF.

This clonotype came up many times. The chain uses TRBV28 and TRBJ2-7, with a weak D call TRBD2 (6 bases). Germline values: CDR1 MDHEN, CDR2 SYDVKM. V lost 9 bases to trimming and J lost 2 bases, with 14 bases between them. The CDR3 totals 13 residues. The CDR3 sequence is CASEPGETYEQYF. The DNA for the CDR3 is TGTGCCAGTGAACCGGGAGAGACCTACGAGCAGTACTTC.

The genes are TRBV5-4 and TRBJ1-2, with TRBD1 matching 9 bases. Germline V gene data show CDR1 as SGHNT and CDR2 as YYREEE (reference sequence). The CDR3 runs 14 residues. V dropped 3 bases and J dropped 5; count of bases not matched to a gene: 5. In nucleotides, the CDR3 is TGTGCCAGCAGCTCGCCCGGGACAGGGTATGGCTACACCTTC. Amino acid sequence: CASSSPGTGYGYTF.

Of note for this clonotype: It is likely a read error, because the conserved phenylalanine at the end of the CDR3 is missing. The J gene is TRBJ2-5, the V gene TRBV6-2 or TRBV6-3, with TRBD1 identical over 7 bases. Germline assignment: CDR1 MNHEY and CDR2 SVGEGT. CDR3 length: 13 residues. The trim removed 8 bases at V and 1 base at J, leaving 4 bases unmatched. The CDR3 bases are TGTGCCAGCTCTAGACAGGGCCAAGAGACCCAGTACTCC. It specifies CASSRQGQETQYS.

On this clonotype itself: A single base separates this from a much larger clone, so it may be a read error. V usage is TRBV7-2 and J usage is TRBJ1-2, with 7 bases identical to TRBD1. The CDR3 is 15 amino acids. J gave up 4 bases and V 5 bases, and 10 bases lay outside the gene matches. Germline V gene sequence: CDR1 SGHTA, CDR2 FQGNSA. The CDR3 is CASSRGGGQLYGYTF. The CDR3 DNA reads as TGTGCCAGCAGCCGAGGGGGGGGACAGCTCTATGGCTACACCTTC.

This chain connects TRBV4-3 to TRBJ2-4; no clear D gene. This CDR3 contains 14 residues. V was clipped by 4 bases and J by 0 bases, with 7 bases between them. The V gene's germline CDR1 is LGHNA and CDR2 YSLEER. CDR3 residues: CASSPNLAKNIQYF. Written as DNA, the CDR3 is TGCGCCAGCAGCCCGAACCTAGCCAAAAACATTCAGTACTTC.

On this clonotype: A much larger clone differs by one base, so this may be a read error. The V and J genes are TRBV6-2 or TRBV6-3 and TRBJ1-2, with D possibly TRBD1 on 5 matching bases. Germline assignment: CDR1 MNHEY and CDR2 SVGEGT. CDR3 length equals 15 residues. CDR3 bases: TGTGCCAGCAGTGAAGAGGACACCGAGAACTATAGCTACACCTTC. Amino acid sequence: CASSEEDTENYSYTF.

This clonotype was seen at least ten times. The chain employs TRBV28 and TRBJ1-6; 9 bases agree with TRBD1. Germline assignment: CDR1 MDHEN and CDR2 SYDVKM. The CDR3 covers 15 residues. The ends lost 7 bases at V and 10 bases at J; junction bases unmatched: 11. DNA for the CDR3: TGTGCCAGCATCCATGGGGGGACAGGGACCTCACCCCTCCACTTT. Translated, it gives CASIHGGTGTSPLHF.